These 2 T cell receptor beta chains originate from one sample sequenced in a study of CD8+CD57+ T cells in acquired aplastic anemia. CDR3 and TCR beta VDJ profiling relied on genomic DNA as the template. TCRdb fed the reads into MiXCR, producing one record per CDR3 protein. The sample contains about 400,000 distinct CDR3 sequences, approximately 70% of which appear only once. Material for sequencing was sorted CD4+, CD8+, or CD8+CD57+ T cells (not recorded which) from PBMCs. These receptors all stem from a human donor in good health, serving as a control.

This clonotype came up many times. The genes are TRBV20-1 and TRBJ1-5; 8 bases fit TRBD1. In germline, CDR1 is DFQATT, CDR2 SNEGSKA (reference sequence). The CDR3 is made up of 15 amino acids. With 3 bases clipped from V and 6 bases from J, the junction kept 10 bases outside the gene matches. CDR3 sequence (DNA): TGCAGTGCTAGTCCAGGGGGCAATAAGGGTCAGCCCCAGCATTTT. Protein: CSASPGGNKGQPQHF.

This clonotype was counted ten times or more. The rearrangement links TRBV7-2 to TRBJ2-2; D is unclear. The CDR3 has 15 amino acids. In germline, CDR1 is SGHTA, CDR2 FQGNSA. Trimming pared 1 base from V and 1 base from J, leaving 7 bases between. In DNA, the CDR3 is TGTGCCAGCAGCTTAGAGGCAGGGAACACCGGGGAGCTGTTTTTT. It specifies CASSLEAGNTGELFF.